The subject of this entry is one T cell receptor (beta chain). Antigen unknown. TCRdb's table, derived via immunoSEQ multiplex PCR, lists solely in-frame clones and lacks some. This sample carries roughly 16,000 clones, about nine tenths of them seen once, and the ten largest clones take 25% to 30%. The sample belongs to a study of T cells in localized non-small cell lung cancer. Study outcomes and limitations: Paired adjacent lung recovered a median roughly 50 of the top 100 tumor clones. Clonality of T cells reached its maximum in uninvolved adjacent lung, surpassing tumor. Heterogeneity remains possible because sequencing was limited to only one tumor region.

This CDR3 region has 16 residues. J lost 1 base, V lost 3 bases, and 8 bases had no gene match. CDR1 and CDR2 from the germline V gene are KGHSH and LQKENI. This TCR came from a female donor over 55 with stage III squamous cell lung carcinoma. Sequencing used peripheral blood, obtained before any cancer treatment. The chain employs TRBV18 and TRBJ2-5; 7 bases match TRBD1. The CDR3 region is CASSPSTGAIQETQYF. CDR3 sequence (DNA): TGTGCCAGCTCACCGTCTACAGGGGCCATCCAAGAGACCCAGTACTTC.